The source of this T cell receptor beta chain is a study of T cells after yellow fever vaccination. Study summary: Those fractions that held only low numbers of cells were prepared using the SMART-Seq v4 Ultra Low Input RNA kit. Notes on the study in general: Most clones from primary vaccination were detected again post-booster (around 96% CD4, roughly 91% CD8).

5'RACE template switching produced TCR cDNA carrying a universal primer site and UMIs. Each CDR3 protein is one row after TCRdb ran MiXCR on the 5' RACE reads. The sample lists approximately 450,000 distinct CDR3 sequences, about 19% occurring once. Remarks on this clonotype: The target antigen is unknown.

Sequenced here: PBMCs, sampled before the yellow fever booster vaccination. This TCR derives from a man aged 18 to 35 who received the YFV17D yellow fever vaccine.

CDR3 sequence: CASSADRGGQFF. Written as DNA, the CDR3 is TGTGCCAGCAGCGCGGACCGAGGTGGGCAGTTCTTC. This chain connects TRBV9 to TRBJ2-1; D is unclear. V lost 3 bases to trimming and J lost 12 bases, with 13 bases between them. Germline loops: CDR1 SGDLS, CDR2 YYNGEE. The CDR3 spans 12 residues.